This entry lists 18 T cell receptor beta chains sequenced from one sample in a study of Tregs in tolerant kidney transplant recipients. Assay used: immunoSEQ multiplex PCR; TCRdb lists only in-frame clones, some missing. With about 14,000 clones in the sample, the ten largest clones hold roughly 29%. The nonmyeloablative bone marrow transplants came from related graft donors, with transient mixed chimerism. Sequences were derived from CD8+ T cells from blood (PBMCs), sampled 6 months after the transplant. Receptors were obtained from a human patient who received a combined kidney and bone marrow transplant. Some T cells may be transferred from the graft donor.

Here the CDR3 reads CASSIGGPYTEAFF. CDR3 DNA, as far as it was read: TGTGCCAGTAGTATAGGGGGGCCTTACACTGAA. The chain employs TRBV19 and TRBJ1-1; possible D gene TRBD1, 6 bases. From the germline J gene comes the end of the CDR3, since the read stops 3 residues before it. CDR3 size: 14 residues. CDR1 and CDR2 (germline): LNHDA, SQIVND (reference sequence). The V end lost 1 base, the J end lost 3 bases, and 9 bases lay between the germline ends.

As regards this clone: The read ends 3 residues shy of where the CDR3 ends; the end is completed using the germline J gene. The rearrangement uses TRBV5-4 and TRBJ1-2, with a weak D call TRBD1 (6 bases). The CDR3 loop spans 14 amino acids. Germline V gene lookup returns CDR1 SGHNT and CDR2 YYREEE (reference sequence). CDR3 DNA (partial): TGTGCCAGCAGCTTGGCCGGGGAGGGGGTAGGC. Amino acids: CASSLAGEGVG. The full CDR3 reads CASSLAGEGVGYTF.

In regard to this clone: The sequenced fragment ends 3 residues before the CDR3 boundary, so the rest is inferred from the germline J gene. This chain uses TRBV10-3 with TRBJ1-1; 9 nucleotides align to TRBD1. Germline values: CDR1 ENHRY, CDR2 SYGVKD. This CDR3 has 15 amino acids. The V gene end was trimmed by 1 base and the J gene end by 1 base; junction bases not matched to a gene: 1. The covered CDR3 bases are TGTGCCATCAGTGAGTGGGACAGGGAGAACACTGAA. It is translated as CAISEWDRENTE. The full CDR3 reads CAISEWDRENTEAFF.

Regarding this clone: From the germline J gene comes the end of the CDR3, since the read stops 3 residues before it. This chain links TRBV6-2 or TRBV6-3 with TRBJ2-7; D possibly corresponds to TRBD1 (6 bases). Trimming stripped 2 bases from V and 4 bases from J, with 12 bases between. Germline V gene lookup returns CDR1 MNHEY and CDR2 SVGEGT. The CDR3 totals 14 residues. The CDR3 is CASSYLHRVYEQYF. Incomplete CDR3 DNA: TGTGCCAGCAGTTACCTCCACAGGGTATACGAG.

About this clone itself: The read stops 3 residues short of the end of the CDR3; the missing end is completed from the germline J gene. The chain is built from TRBV19 and TRBJ1-1, with 9 nucleotides matching TRBD1. In germline, CDR1 is LNHDA, CDR2 SQIVND (reference sequence). CDR3 length: 13 residues. Trimming cost V 6 bases and J 4 bases; bases outside gene matches: 3. This chain's CDR3 is CASRQGAGTEAFF. The CDR3 DNA, read in part, is TGTGCCAGTAGACAGGGGGCTGGCACTGAA.

A remark on this clone: One end of the junction is discordant with germline, which a read error may explain. The read comes to an end 3 residues before the CDR3 does, leaving the germline J gene to fill in the end. The chain carries TRBV4-2 and TRBJ2-3, with 11 nucleotides matching TRBD2. The CDR3 has 17 amino acids. The germline CDR1 and CDR2 sequences are LGHNA and YNFKEQ. CDR3 residues: CASSQDLTSGSRDTQYF. CDR3 bases read: TGCGCCAGCAGCCAAGATCTAACTAGCGGGAGCAGAGATACG.

The part of the CDR3 DNA that was read is TGCGCCAGCAGCCAGGTAGGGCGCGGGTGGCCTGGAAACACC. Its translation is CASSQVGRGWPGNT. The entire CDR3 protein is CASSQVGRGWPGNTIYF. The chain uses TRBV4-1 and TRBJ1-3; unclear D gene. The CDR3 goes on 3 residues after the read ends, and that part is filled in from the germline J gene. Germline CDR1 is MGHRA and CDR2 is YSYEKL. V was clipped by 3 bases and J by 2 bases, with 17 bases between them. This CDR3 comprises 17 residues.

Concerning this clone itself: The CDR3 end is not reached by the read, which stops 3 residues before it; the germline J gene fills it in. The chain uses TRBV10-1 and TRBJ1-1, with 10 bases that match TRBD1. The germline gives CDR1 WNHNN, CDR2 SYGVQD (reference sequence). The CDR3 runs to 13 residues. The CDR3 DNA, read in part, is TGCGCCAGCAATCCAGGGACAGGGGATGAG. Amino acid sequence: CASNPGTGDE. In full, the CDR3 is CASNPGTGDEAFF.

As regards this clone: The read finishes 3 residues shy of the CDR3 end, and the germline J gene is used to complete it. J is TRBJ2-3 and V is TRBV20-1; maybe TRBD1 (6 bases). This CDR3 is 16 amino acids long. CDR1 is DFQATT and CDR2 is SNEGSKA in the germline V gene (reference sequence). Trimming removed 1 base at V and 2 bases at J, with 16 bases between. The DNA read from the CDR3 is TGCAGTGCTAGAGTACAGGGCACGGATGACACAGATACG. Amino acids: CSARVQGTDDTDT. The CDR3 in full is CSARVQGTDDTDTQYF.

Incomplete CDR3 DNA: TGTGCCAGCAGTGAAGATGGGTACCTAGCTAGAAAA. This translates into CASSEDGYLARK. The complete CDR3 protein is CASSEDGYLARKLFF. This chain joins TRBV6-1 and TRBJ1-4; D ambiguous. The read halts 3 residues ahead of the CDR3 end, with the missing end drawn from the germline J gene. Trimming removed 1 base at V and 10 bases at J, with 16 bases between. This CDR3 comprises 15 residues. Germline CDR1 MNHNS, CDR2 SASEGT.

Comments on this clone: The read halts 3 residues ahead of the CDR3 end, with the missing end drawn from the germline J gene. The chain is built from TRBV20-1 and TRBJ2-7, with 10 bases that match TRBD1. Germline V gives CDR1 DFQATT, CDR2 SNEGSKA (reference sequence). V trimming: 0 bases; J trimming: 3 bases; junction bases outside the gene matches: 2. CDR3 size: 14 residues. The CDR3 protein is CSARDGQGGYEQYF. The CDR3 DNA, read in part, is TGCAGTGCTAGAGATGGACAGGGGGGCTACGAG.

Concerning this clone itself: The CDR3 end lies 3 residues beyond the end of the read and is filled in from the germline J gene. The J gene is TRBJ1-1, the V gene TRBV5-1; perhaps TRBD1 as D (5 bases). CDR1 and CDR2 (germline): SGHRS, YFSETQ. The CDR3 has 14 residues. CDR3 loop: CASSLILMTEEAFF. CDR3 DNA, as far as it was read: TGCGCCAGCAGCTTGATCCTCATGACAGAGGAA. The full variable domain, completed using reference TRBV5-1 and TRBJ1-1, is KAGVTQTPRYLIKTRGQQVTLSCSPISGHRSVSWYQQTPGQGLQFLFEYFSETQRNKGNFPGRFSGRQFSNSRSEMNVSTLELGDSALYLCASSLILMTEEAFFGQGTRLTVV.

About this clone itself: Germline and junction disagree at one end, which may indicate a read error. The CDR3 extends 3 residues past the end of the read, so its final part is completed from the germline J gene. The V and J genes are TRBV7-2 and TRBJ2-3; D uncertain. The CDR3 consists of 15 residues. Germline CDR1 and CDR2: SGHTA and FQGNSA. The CDR3 loop is CATSLVESLTDTQYF. The sequenced CDR3 bases are TGTGCCACCAGCTTAGTTGAGTCGCTAACAGATACG.

As for this clone: Read coverage stops 3 residues before the CDR3 terminus; the germline J gene supplies the remainder. This chain links TRBV20-1 with TRBJ2-7; 12 positions match TRBD2. The CDR3 contains 15 residues. V dropped 4 bases and J dropped 0; count of bases not matched to a gene: 4. Germline CDR1 is DFQATT and CDR2 is SNEGSKA (reference sequence). CDR3 in amino acids: CSANGLAGHSYEQYF. The sequenced part of the CDR3 DNA is TGCAGTGCTAATGGACTAGCGGGGCACTCCTACGAG.

A remark on this clone: The read halts 3 residues ahead of the CDR3 end, with the missing end drawn from the germline J gene. The chain uses TRBV2 and TRBJ1-3; D remains ambiguous. Germline V gene sequence: CDR1 SNHLY, CDR2 FYNNEI. The CDR3 has 14 residues. V lost 3 bases to trimming and J lost 7 bases, with 13 bases between them. CDR3: CASSDTFSVNTIYF. The sequenced CDR3 bases are TGTGCCAGCAGTGACACCTTCTCGGTGAACACC.

With respect to this clone: Read data end 3 residues before the CDR3 end; the end is taken from the germline J gene. The chain carries TRBV6-2 or TRBV6-3 and TRBJ2-1; D might be TRBD1 (6 bases). CDR1 MNHEY and CDR2 SVGEGT come from the germline V gene. The CDR3 totals 15 residues. V gave up 2 bases and J gave up 3 bases, with 11 bases separating them. The CDR3 protein is CASSYTRTVYNEQFF. The part of the CDR3 DNA that was read is TGTGCCAGCAGTTACACTCGGACAGTCTACAATGAG.

As regards this clone: Read sequence stops 3 residues before the CDR3 end, and the germline J gene provides the missing end. The chain uses TRBV6-1 and TRBJ1-1, with D tentatively TRBD1 (5 bases). CDR3 length: 14 residues. The V gene lost 4 bases and the J gene lost 0 bases, with 9 bases spanning the gap. Germline CDR1 reads MNHNS; CDR2 reads SASEGT. The CDR3 DNA, read in part, is TGTGCCAGCAGTGCGACGGACATGAACACTGAA. Translating it yields CASSATDMNTE. The CDR3 in its entirety is CASSATDMNTEAFF.

Regarding this clone: From the germline J gene comes the end of the CDR3, since the read stops 3 residues before it. The chain links TRBV20-1 to TRBJ2-5; D call uncertain. CDR3 length equals 15 residues. The V gene's germline CDR1 is DFQATT and CDR2 SNEGSKA (reference sequence). The sequenced CDR3 bases are TGCAGCTCCCTATCGCACCACACCGACGGGGAGACC. Translating gives CSSLSHHTDGET. The CDR3 as a whole reads CSSLSHHTDGETQYF.